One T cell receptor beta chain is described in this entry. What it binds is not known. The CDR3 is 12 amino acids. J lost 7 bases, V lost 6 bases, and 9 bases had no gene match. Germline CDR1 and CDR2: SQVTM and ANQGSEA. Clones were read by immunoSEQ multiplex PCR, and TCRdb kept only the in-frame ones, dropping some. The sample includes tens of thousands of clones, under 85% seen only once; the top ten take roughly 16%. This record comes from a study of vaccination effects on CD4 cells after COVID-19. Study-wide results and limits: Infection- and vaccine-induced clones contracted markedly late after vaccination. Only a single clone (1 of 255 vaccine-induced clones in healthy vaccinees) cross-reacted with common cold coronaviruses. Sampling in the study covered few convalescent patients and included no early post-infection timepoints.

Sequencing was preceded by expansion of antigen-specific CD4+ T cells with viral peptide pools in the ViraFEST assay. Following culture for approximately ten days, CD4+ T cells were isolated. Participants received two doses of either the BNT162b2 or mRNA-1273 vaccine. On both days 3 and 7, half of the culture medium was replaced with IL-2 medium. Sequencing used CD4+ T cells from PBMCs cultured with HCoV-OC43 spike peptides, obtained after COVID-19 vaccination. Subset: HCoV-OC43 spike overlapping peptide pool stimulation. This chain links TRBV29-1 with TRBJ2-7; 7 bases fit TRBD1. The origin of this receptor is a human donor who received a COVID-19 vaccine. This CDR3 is CSVGKTGIEQYF. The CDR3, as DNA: TGCAGCGTCGGGAAGACAGGGATTGAGCAGTACTTC.